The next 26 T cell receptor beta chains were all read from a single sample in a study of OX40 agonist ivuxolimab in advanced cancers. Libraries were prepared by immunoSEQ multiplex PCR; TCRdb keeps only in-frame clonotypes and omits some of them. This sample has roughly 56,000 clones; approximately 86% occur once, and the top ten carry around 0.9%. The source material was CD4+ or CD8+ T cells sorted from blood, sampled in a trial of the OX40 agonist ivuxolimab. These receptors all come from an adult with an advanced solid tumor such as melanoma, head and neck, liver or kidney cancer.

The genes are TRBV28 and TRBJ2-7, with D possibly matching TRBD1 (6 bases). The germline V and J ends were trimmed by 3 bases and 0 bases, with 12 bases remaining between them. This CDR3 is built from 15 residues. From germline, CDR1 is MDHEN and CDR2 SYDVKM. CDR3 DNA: TGTGCCAGCAGTTTGGCAGGGGCGAGCTCCTACGAGCAGTACTTC. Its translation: CASSLAGASSYEQYF.

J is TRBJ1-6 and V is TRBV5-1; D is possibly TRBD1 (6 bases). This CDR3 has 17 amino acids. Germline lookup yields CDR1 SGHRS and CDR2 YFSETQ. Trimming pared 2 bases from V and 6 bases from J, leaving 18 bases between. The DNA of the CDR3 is TGCGCCAGCAGCTTCACACGATCCGGACAGATTAATTCACCCCTCCACTTT. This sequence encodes CASSFTRSGQINSPLHF.

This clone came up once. CDR3 loop: CASGEAEDQPQHF. DNA of the CDR3: TGTGCCAGCGGGGAGGCAGAAGATCAGCCCCAGCATTTT. The chain links TRBV2 to TRBJ1-5, with no clear D. Trimming took 8 bases from V and 5 from J, leaving 13 bases between them. Per the germline V gene, CDR1 is SNHLY and CDR2 is FYNNEI. The CDR3 extends over 13 amino acids.

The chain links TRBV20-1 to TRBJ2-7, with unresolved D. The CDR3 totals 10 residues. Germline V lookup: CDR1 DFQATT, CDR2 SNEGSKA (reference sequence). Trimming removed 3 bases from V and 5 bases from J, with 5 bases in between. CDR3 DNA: TGCAGTGCTAGTAGGGACGAGCAGTACTTC. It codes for CSASRDEQYF.

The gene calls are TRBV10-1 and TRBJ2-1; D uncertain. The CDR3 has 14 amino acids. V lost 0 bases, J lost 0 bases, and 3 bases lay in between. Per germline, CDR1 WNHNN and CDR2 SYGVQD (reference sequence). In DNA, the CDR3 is TGCGCCAGCAGTGAGTCGGGCTCCTACAATGAGCAGTTCTTC. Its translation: CASSESGSYNEQFF.

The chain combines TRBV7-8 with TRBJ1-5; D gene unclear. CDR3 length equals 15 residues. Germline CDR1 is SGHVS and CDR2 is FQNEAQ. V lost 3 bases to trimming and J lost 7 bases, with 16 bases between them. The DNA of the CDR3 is TGTGCCAGCAGCTTTGTTCCGGGGTCCGAACAGCCCCAGCATTTT. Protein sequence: CASSFVPGSEQPQHF.

CDR3 sequence reads: CASSPRPVPSFEQYF. In DNA form, the CDR3 reads TGCGCCAGCAGCCCTAGGCCAGTCCCCTCTTTCGAGCAGTACTTC. This chain links TRBV5-1 with TRBJ2-7; no reliable D call. V lost 4 bases to trimming and J lost 6 bases, with 20 bases between them. The CDR3 totals 15 residues. CDR1 SGHRS and CDR2 YFSETQ come from the germline V gene.

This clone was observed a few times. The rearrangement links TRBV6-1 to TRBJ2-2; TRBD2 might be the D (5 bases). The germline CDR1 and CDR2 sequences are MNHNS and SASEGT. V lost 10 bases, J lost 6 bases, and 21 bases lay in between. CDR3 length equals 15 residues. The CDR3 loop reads CATDGRGRTPGELFF. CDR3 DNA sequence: TGTGCCACCGACGGACGGGGTAGGACCCCCGGGGAGCTGTTTTTT.

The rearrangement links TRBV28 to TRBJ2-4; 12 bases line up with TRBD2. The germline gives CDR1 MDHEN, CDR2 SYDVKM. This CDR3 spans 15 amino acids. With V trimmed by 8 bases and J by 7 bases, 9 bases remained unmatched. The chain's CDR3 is CASSLTSGSRNIQYF. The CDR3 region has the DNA TGTGCCAGCTCCCTGACTAGCGGGAGTAGGAACATTCAGTACTTC.

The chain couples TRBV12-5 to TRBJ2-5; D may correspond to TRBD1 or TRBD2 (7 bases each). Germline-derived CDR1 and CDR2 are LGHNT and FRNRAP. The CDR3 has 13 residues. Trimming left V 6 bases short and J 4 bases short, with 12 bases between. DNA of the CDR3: TGTGCTAGTGGAGCCAGGGGGGGAGAGACCCAGTACTTC. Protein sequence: CASGARGGETQYF.

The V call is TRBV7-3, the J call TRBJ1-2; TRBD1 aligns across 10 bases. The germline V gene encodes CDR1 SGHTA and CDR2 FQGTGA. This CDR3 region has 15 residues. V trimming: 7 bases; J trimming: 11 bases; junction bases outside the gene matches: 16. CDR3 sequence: CASTSSPGQGKLYTF. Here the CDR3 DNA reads TGTGCCAGCACCTCGAGCCCGGGACAGGGGAAACTTTACACCTTC.

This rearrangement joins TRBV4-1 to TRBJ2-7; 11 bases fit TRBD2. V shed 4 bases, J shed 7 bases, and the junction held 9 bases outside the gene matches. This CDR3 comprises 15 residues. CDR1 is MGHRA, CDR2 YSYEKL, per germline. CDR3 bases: TGCGCCAGCAGCCTGACTAGCGGGGCCGAAGGGGAGCAGTACTTC. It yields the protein CASSLTSGAEGEQYF.

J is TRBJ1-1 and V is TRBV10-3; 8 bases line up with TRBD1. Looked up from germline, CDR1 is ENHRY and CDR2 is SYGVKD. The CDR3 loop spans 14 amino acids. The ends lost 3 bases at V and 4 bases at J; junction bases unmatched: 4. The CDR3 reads CAISDDRGSTEAFF. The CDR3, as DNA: TGTGCCATCAGTGACGACAGGGGATCCACTGAAGCTTTCTTT.

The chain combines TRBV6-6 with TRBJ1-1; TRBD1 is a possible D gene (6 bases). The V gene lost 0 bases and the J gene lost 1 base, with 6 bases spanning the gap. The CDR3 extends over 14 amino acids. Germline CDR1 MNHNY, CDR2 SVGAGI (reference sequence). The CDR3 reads CASSYSDRNTEAFF. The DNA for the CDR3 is TGTGCCAGCAGTTACTCGGACAGGAACACTGAAGCTTTCTTT.

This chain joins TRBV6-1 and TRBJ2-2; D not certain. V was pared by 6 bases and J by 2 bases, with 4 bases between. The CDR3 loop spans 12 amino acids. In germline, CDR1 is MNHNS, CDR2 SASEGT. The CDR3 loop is CASRKNTGELFF. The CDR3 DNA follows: TGTGCCAGCAGGAAAAACACCGGGGAGCTGTTTTTT.

The CDR3 here is CAWSGKAFF. CDR3 DNA sequence: TGTGCCTGGAGTGGAAAAGCTTTCTTT. This chain joins TRBV30 and TRBJ1-1; no firm D call. The CDR3 contains 9 residues. Deletions cut 1 base from V and 9 bases from J, with 3 bases between. CDR1 is GTSNPN and CDR2 is SVGIG in the germline V gene (reference sequence).

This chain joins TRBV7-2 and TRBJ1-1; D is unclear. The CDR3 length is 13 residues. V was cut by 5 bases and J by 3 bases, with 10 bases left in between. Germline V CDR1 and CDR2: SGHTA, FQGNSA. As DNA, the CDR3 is TGTGCCAGCAGCCTAAGGTGGGACACTGAAGCTTTCTTT. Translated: CASSLRWDTEAFF.

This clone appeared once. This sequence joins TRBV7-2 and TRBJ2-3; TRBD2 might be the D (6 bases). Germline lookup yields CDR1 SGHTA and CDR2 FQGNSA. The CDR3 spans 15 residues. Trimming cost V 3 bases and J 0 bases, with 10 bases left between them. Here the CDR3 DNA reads TGTGCCAGCAGCTTGTGGCGGGGTAGCACAGATACGCAGTATTTT. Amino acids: CASSLWRGSTDTQYF.

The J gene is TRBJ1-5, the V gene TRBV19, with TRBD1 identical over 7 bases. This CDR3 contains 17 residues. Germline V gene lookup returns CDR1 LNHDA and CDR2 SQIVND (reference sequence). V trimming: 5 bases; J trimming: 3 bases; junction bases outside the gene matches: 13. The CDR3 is CASSGRDRGHSNQPQHF. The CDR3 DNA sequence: TGTGCCAGTAGTGGCCGGGACAGAGGCCATTCCAATCAGCCCCAGCATTTT.

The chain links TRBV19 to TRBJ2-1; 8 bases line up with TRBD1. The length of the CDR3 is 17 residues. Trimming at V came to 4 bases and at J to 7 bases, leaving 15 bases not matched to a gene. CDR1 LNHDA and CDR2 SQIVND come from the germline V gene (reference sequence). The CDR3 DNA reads TGTGCCAGTAGTACCTCTCCGAGAGACAGGGGTCGGAATGAGCAGTTCTTC. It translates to CASSTSPRDRGRNEQFF.

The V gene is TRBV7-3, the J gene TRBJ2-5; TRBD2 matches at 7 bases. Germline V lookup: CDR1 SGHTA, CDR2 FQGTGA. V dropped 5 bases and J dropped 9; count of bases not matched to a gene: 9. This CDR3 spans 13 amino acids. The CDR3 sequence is CASSPGTRGAQYF. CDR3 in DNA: TGTGCCAGCAGCCCGGGGACCCGGGGGGCCCAGTACTTC.

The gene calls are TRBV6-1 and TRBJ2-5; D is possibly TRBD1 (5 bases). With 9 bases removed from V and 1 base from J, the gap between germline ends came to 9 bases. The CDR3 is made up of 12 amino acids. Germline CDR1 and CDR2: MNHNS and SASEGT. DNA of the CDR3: TGTGCCAGTTCAGGGTCCCAAGAGACCCAGTACTTC. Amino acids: CASSGSQETQYF.

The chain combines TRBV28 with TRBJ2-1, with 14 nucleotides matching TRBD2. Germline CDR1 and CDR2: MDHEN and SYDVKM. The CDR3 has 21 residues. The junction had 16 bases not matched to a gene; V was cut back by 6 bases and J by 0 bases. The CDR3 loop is CASSGDGLGTSGSTSYNEQFF. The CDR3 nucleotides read TGTGCCAGCAGCGGGGATGGACTCGGGACTAGCGGGAGCACCTCCTACAATGAGCAGTTCTTC.

In DNA form, the CDR3 reads TGTGCCAGCTCACCACCTCTGGGACAGGGGTCGAACGAGCAGTACTTC. This sequence encodes CASSPPLGQGSNEQYF. The rearrangement uses TRBV18 and TRBJ2-7; 10 bases are shared with TRBD1. CDR1 and CDR2 (germline): KGHSH, LQKENI. J lost 5 bases, V lost 0 bases, and 7 bases had no gene match. The CDR3 length is 16 residues.

The CDR3 loop is CATSRGLAGAGHEQFF. CDR3 DNA sequence: TGTGCCACCAGCAGGGGACTAGCGGGAGCGGGCCATGAGCAGTTCTTC. This chain uses TRBV15 with TRBJ2-1, with 14 positions matching TRBD2. Trimming at V came to 3 bases and at J to 8 bases, leaving 6 bases not matched to a gene. This CDR3 has 16 amino acids. In germline, CDR1 is LNHNV, CDR2 YYDKDF (reference sequence).

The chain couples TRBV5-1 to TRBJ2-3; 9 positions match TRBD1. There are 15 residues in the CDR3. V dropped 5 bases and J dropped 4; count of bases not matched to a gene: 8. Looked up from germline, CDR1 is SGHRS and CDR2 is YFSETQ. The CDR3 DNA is TGCGCCAGCAGGCGGGACGGGACAGGGCCAGATACGCAGTATTTT. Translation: CASRRDGTGPDTQYF.